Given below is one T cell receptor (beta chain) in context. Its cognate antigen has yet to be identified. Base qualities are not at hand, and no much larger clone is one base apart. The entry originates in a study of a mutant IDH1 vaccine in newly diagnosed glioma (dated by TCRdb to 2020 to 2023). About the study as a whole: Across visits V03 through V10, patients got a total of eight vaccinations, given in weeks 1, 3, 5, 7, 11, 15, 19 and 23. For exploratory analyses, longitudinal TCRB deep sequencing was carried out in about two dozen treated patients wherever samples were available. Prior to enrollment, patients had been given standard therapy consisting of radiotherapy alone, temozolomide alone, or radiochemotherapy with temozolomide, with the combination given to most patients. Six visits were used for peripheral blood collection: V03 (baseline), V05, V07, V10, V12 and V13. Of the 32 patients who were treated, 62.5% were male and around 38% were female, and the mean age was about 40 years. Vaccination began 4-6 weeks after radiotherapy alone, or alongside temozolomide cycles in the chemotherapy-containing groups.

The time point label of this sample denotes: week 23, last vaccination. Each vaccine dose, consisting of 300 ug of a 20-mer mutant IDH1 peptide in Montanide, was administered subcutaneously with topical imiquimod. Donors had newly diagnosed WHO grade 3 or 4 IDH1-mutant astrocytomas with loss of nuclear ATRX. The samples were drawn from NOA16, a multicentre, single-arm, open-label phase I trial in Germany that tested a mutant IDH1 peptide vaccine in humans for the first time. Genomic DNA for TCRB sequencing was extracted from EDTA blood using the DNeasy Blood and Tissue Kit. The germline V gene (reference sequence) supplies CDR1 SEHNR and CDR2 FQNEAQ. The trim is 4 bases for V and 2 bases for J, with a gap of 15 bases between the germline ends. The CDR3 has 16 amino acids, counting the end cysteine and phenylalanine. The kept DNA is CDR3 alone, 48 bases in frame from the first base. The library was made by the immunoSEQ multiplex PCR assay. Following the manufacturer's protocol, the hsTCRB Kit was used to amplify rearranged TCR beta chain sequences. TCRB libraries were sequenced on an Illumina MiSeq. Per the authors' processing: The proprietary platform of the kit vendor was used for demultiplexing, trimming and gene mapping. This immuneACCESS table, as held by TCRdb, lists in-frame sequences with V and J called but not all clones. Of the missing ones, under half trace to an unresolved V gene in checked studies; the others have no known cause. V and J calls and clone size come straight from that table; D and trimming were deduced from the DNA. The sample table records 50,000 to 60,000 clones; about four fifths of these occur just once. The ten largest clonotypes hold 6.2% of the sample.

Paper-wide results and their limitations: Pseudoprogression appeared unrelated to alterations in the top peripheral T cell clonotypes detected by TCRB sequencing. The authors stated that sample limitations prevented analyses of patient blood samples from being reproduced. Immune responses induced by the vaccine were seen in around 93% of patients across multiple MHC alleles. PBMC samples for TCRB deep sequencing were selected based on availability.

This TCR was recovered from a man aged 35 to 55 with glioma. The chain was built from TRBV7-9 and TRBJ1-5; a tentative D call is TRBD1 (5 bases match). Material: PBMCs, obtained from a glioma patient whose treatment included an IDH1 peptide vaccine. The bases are TGTGCCAGCAGCTCGGCTGGCGGGGGTGGCAATCAGCCCCAGCATTTT. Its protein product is CASSSAGGGGNQPQHF.